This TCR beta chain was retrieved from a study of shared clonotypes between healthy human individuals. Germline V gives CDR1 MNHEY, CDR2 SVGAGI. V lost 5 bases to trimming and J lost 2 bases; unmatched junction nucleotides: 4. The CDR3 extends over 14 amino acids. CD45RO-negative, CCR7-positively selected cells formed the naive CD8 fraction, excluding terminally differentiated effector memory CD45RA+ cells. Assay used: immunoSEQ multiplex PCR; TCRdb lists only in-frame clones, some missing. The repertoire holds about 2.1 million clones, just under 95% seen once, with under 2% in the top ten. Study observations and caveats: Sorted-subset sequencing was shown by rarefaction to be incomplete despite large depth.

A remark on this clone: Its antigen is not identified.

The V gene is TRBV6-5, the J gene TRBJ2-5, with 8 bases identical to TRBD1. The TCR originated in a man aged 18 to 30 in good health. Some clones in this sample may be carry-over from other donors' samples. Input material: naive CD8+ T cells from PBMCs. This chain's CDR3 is CASSDNRGQETQYF. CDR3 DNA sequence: TGTGCCAGCAGTGACAACAGGGGGCAAGAGACCCAGTACTTC.